The source of this T cell receptor beta chain is a study of cytomegalovirus exposure and HLA in healthy donors. Across the study: Tens of millions of unique TCR sequences came from HLA-typed donors in an early release.

Comment on this clone: The antigen remains unidentified. One end of the junction fails to match germline, which may point to a read error. Other DNA variants within this sample encode the same CDR3.

Use of 60 Vbeta and 13 Jbeta primers characterized the PCR. Libraries were prepared by immunoSEQ multiplex PCR; TCRdb keeps only in-frame clonotypes and omits some of them. This sample has under 150,000 clones; more than 75% occur once, and the top ten carry about 6.8%. Study observations and caveats: In vitro, three CMV-associated chains proved specific for CMV antigens. Per published reports, the classifier diagnosed cytomegalovirus status with high specificity and sensitivity.

This CDR3 is built from 14 residues. The germline CDR1 and CDR2 sequences are WNHNN and SYGVQD (reference sequence). The chain recombines TRBV10-1 with TRBJ2-7; 10 nucleotides match TRBD2. The sequencing input was PBMCs. The clonotype originates from a woman in her thirties or forties in good health and CMV-seropositive. CDR3 in DNA: TGCGCCAGCAGCGAGTTCGCTAGCGGGGGCGAGCAGTACTTC. This sequence encodes CASSEFASGGEQYF.